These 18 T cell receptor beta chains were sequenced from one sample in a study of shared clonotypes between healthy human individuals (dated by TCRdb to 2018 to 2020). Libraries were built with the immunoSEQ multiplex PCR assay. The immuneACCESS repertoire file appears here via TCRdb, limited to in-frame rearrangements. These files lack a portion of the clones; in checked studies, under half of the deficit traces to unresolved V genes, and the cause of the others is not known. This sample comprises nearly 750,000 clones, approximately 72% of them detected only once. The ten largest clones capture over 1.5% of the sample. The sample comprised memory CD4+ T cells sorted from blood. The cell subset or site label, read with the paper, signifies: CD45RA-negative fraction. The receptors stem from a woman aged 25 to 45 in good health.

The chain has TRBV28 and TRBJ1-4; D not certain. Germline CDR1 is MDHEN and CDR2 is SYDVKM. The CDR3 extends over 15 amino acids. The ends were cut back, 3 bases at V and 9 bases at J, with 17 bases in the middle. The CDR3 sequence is CASSFTRTTVQKLFF. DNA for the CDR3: TGTGCCAGCAGTTTTACCAGGACCACTGTCCAAAAACTGTTTTTT.

The CDR3, as DNA: TGTGCCAGCAAAAATAATCGTGGGCCTAACTATGGCTACACCTTC. It translates to CASKNNRGPNYGYTF. This chain links TRBV6-5 with TRBJ1-2; unclear D gene. Germline CDR1 is MNHEY and CDR2 is SVGAGI. Trimming stripped 7 bases from V and 0 bases from J, with 15 bases between. The CDR3 runs 15 residues.

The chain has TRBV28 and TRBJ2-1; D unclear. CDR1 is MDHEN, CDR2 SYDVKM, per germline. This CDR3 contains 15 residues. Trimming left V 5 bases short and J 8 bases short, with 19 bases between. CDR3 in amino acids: CASSEVGYLQDEQFF. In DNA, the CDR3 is TGTGCCAGCAGTGAGGTGGGATACCTACAAGATGAGCAGTTCTTC.

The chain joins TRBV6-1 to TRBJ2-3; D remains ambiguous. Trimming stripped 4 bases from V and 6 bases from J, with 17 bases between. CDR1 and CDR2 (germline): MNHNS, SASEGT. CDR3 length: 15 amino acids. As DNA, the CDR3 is TGTGCCAGCAGTGTAAGACCGACGGTGGTGGATACGCAGTATTTT. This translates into CASSVRPTVVDTQYF.

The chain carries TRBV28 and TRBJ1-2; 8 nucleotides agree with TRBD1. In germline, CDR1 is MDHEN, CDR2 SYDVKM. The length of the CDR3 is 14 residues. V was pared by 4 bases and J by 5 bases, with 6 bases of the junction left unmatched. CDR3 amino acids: CASSSRQGWYGYTF. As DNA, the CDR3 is TGTGCCAGCAGTTCCCGACAGGGGTGGTATGGCTACACCTTC.

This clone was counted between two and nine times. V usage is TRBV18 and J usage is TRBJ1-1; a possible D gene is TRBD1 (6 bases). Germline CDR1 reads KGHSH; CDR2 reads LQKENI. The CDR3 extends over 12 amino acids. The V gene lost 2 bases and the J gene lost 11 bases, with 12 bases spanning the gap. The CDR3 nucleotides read TGTGCCAGCTCACCAACGACAGGAGACGCTTTCTTT. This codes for CASSPTTGDAFF.

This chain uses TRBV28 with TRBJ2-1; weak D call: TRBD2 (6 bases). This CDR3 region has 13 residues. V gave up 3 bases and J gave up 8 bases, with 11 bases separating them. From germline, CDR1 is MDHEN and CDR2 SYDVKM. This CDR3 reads CASSFTRRDEQFF. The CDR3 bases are TGTGCCAGCAGTTTTACTAGGAGGGATGAGCAGTTCTTC. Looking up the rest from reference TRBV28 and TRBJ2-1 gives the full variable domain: DVKVTQSSRYLVKRTGEKVFLECVQDMDHENMFWYRQDPGLGLRLIYFSYDVKMKEKGDIPEGYSVSREKKERFSLILESASTNQTSMYLCASSFTRRDEQFFGPGTRLTVL.

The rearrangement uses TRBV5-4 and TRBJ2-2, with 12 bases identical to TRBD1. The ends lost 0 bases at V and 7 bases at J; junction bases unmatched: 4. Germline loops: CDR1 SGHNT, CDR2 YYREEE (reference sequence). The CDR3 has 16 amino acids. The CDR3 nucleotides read TGTGCCAGCAGCTTGGTGGGGACAGGGGGCCTCGGGGAGCTGTTTTTT. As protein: CASSLVGTGGLGELFF. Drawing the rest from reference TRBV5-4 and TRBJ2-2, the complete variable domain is ETGVTQSPTHLIKTRGQQVTLRCSSQSGHNTVSWYQQALGQGPQFIFQYYREEENGRGNFPPRFSGLQFPNYSSELNVNALELDDSALYLCASSLVGTGGLGELFFGEGSRLTVL.

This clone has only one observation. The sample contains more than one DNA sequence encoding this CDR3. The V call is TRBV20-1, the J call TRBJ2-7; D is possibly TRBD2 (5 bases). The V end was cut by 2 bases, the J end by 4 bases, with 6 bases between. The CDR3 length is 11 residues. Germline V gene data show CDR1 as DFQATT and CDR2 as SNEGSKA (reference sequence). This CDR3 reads CSARREYEQYF. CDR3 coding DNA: TGCAGTGCTAGAAGGGAGTACGAGCAGTACTTC.

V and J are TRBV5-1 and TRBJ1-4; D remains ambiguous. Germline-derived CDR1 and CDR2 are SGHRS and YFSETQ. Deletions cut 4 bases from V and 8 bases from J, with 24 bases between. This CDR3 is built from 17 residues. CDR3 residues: CASSPGSIRGGGEKLFF. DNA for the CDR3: TGCGCCAGCAGCCCGGGGTCGATTCGAGGAGGAGGCGAAAAACTGTTTTTT.

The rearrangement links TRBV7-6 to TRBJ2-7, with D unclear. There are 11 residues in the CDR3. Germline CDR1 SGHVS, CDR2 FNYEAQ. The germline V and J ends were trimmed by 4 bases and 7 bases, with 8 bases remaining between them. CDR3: CASSSFGEQYF. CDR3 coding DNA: TGTGCCAGCAGCTCGTTCGGTGAGCAGTACTTC. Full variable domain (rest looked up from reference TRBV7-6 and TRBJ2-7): GAGVSQSPRYKVTKRGQDVALRCDPISGHVSLYWYRQALGQGPEFLTYFNYEAQQDKSGLPNDRFSAERPEGSISTLTIQRTEQRDSAMYRCASSSFGEQYFGPGTRLTVT.

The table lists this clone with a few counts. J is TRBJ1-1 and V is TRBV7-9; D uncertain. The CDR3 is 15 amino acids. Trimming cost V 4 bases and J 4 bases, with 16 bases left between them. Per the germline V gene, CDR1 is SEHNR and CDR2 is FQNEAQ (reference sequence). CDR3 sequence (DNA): TGTGCCAGCAGCTCTCAAGACATTGAGATCACTGAAGCTTTCTTT. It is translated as CASSSQDIEITEAFF. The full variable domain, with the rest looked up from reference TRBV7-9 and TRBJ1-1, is DTGVSQNPRHKITKRGQNVTFRCDPISEHNRLYWYRQTLGQGPEFLTYFQNEAQLEKSRLLSDRFSAERPKGSFSTLEIQRTEQGDSAMYLCASSSQDIEITEAFFGQGTRLTVV.

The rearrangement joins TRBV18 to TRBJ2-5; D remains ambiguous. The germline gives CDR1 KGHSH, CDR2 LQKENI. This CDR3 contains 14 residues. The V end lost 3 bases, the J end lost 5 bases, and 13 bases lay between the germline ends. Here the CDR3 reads CASSPQGMGETQYF. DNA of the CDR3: TGTGCCAGCTCACCTCAAGGGATGGGTGAGACCCAGTACTTC.

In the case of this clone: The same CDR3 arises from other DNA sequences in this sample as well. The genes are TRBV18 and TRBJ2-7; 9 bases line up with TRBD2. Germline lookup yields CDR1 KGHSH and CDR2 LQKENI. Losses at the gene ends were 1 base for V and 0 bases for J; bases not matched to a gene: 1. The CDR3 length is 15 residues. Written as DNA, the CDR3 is TGTGCCAGCTCACCACAGCGGGAGGCCTCCTACGAGCAGTACTTC. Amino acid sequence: CASSPQREASYEQYF.

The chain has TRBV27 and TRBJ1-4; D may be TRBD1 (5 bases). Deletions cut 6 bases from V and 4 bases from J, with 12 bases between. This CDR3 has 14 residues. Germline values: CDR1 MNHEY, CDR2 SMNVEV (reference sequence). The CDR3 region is CASSMTALNEKLFF. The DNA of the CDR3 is TGTGCCAGCAGCATGACAGCCCTTAATGAAAAACTGTTTTTT. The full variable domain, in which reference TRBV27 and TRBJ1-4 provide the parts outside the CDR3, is EAQVTQNPRYLITVTGKKLTVTCSQNMNHEYMSWYRQDPGLGLRQIYYSMNVEVTDKGDVPEGYKVSRKEKRNFPLILESPSPNQTSLYFCASSMTALNEKLFFGSGTQLSVL.

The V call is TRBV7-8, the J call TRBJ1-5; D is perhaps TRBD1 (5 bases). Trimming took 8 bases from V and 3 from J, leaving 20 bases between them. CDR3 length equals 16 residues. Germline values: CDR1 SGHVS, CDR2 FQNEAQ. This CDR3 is CASADLLGHNNQPQHF. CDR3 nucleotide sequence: TGTGCCAGCGCCGACTTACTAGGACATAACAATCAGCCCCAGCATTTT.

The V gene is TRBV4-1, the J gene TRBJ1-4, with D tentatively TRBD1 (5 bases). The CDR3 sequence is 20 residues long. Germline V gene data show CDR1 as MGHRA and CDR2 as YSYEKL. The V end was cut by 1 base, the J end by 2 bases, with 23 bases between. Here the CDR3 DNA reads TGCGCCAGCAGCCAAGGTGGTCGTGGGACGGGGGGGTACACTAATGAAAAACTGTTTTTT. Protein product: CASSQGGRGTGGYTNEKLFF.

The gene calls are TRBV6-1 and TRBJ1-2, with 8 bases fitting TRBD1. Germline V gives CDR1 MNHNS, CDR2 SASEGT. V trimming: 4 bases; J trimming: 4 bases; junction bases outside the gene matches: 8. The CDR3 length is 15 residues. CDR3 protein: CASSAGTGLAYGYTF. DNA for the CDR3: TGTGCCAGCAGTGCCGGGACAGGTCTAGCCTATGGCTACACCTTC.